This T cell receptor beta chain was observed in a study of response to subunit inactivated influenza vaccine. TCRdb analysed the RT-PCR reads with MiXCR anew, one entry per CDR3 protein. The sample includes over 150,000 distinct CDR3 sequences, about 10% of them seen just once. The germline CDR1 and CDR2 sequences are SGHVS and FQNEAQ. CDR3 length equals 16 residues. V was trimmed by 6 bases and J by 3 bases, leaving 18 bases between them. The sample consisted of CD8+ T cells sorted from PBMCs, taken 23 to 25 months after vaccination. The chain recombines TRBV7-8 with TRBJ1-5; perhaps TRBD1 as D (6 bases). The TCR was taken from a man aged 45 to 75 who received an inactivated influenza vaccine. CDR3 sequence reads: CASSLGGVYNNQPQHF. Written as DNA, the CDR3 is TGTGCCAGCAGTCTGGGGGGCGTGTATAACAATCAGCCCCAGCATTTT.